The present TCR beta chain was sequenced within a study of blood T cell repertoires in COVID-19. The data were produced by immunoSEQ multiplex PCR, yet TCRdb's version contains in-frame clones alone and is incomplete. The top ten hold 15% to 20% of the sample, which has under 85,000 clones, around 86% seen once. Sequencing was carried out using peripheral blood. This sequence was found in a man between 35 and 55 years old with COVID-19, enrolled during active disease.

The CDR3, as DNA: TGTGCCAGCAGTTTACTGCGGGGGGCTTACAATGAGCAGTTCTTC. This sequence encodes CASSLLRGAYNEQFF. The chain has TRBV6-2 or TRBV6-3 and TRBJ2-1; the match to TRBD2 covers 8 bases. Losses at the gene ends were 4 bases for V and 4 bases for J; bases not matched to a gene: 6. The CDR3 covers 15 residues. Germline CDR1 and CDR2: MNHEY and SVGEGT.